Each of the 31 T cell receptor beta chains below was sequenced from the same sample in a study of T cells in Graves' hyperthyroidism and ophthalmopathy. Authors of the study amplified TCR beta CDR3 regions from RNA transcripts. A set of HTBI primers served as the primers for a first-round RT-PCR of the TCR CDR3. TCRdb reprocessed the multiplex PCR reads via MiXCR and lists one record per CDR3 protein. The table records 620,000 or so distinct CDR3 sequences, 13% to 15% of them present only once. Input material: blood. These receptors came from a woman between 50 and 59 years old with Graves' ophthalmopathy.

This clonotype was observed many times. The gene calls are TRBV7-2 and TRBJ2-7; a possible D gene is TRBD2 (6 bases). V dropped 1 base and J dropped 0 bases, with 10 bases sitting between them. Germline-derived CDR1 and CDR2 are SGHTA and FQGNSA. The CDR3 is made up of 15 amino acids. CDR3 in DNA: TGTGCCAGCAGCTTAGGTACTAGCCACTCCTACGAGCAGTACTTC. It translates to CASSLGTSHSYEQYF.

This clonotype was seen many times. This chain uses TRBV5-6 with TRBJ1-2, with unresolved D. This CDR3 spans 14 amino acids. Trimming left V 0 bases short and J 0 bases short, with 6 bases between. Germline CDR1 is SGHDT and CDR2 is YYEEEE. The CDR3 loop reads CASSLDSPNYGYTF. CDR3 sequence (DNA): TGTGCCAGCAGCTTGGACAGCCCTAACTATGGCTACACCTTC.

This clonotype was counted many times. V usage is TRBV7-3 and J usage is TRBJ1-1; 7 bases are shared with TRBD1. The CDR3 is made up of 13 amino acids. Per the germline V gene, CDR1 is SGHTA and CDR2 is FQGTGA. V trimming: 5 bases; J trimming: 11 bases; junction bases outside the gene matches: 11. CDR3 loop: CASSPQATGRAFF. The CDR3 coding sequence is TGTGCCAGCAGCCCACAAGCGACAGGGCGGGCTTTCTTT.

The J gene is TRBJ2-2, the V gene TRBV28, with D uncertain. The length of the CDR3 is 17 residues. Per germline, CDR1 MDHEN and CDR2 SYDVKM. Trimming took 5 bases from V and 0 from J, leaving 16 bases between them. The CDR3 spells CASSEYGRLSNTGELFF. In DNA form, the CDR3 reads TGTGCCAGCAGTGAGTACGGACGGCTATCGAACACCGGGGAGCTGTTTTTT.

This clonotype was seen ten or more times. The gene calls are TRBV20-1 and TRBJ2-3; no definite D call. Germline V gives CDR1 DFQATT, CDR2 SNEGSKA (reference sequence). This CDR3 contains 14 residues. Trimming removed 1 base from V and 2 bases from J, with 10 bases in between. CDR3 region: CSARGLATTDTQYF. The CDR3 nucleotides are TGCAGTGCTAGAGGGTTAGCTACCACAGATACGCAGTATTTT.

The V gene is TRBV30, the J gene TRBJ1-5; 11 bases line up with TRBD1. With 5 bases clipped from V and 4 bases from J, the junction kept 7 bases outside the gene matches. Germline CDR1 GTSNPN, CDR2 SVGIG (reference sequence). The CDR3 spans 15 residues. The DNA of the CDR3 is TGTGCCTGGGCGACCGGGACAGGGGGTAATCAGCCCCAGCATTTT. It yields the protein CAWATGTGGNQPQHF. The full variable domain, in which reference TRBV30 and TRBJ1-5 provide the parts outside the CDR3, is SQTIHQWPATLVQPVGSPLSLECTVEGTSNPNLYWYRQAAGRGLQLLFYSVGIGQISSEVPQNLSASRPQDRQFILSSKKLLLSDSGFYLCAWATGTGGNQPQHFGDGTRLSIL.

There are many counts of this clonotype. The chain carries TRBV24-1 and TRBJ1-1; D remains ambiguous. This CDR3 spans 13 amino acids. In germline, CDR1 is KGHDR, CDR2 SFDVKD. Trimming shortened V by 3 bases and J by 1 base, and 5 bases separated the two germline ends. In DNA form, the CDR3 reads TGTGCCACCAGTGATCAGAAGAACACTGAAGCTTTCTTT. Its protein is CATSDQKNTEAFF.

There are many counts of this clonotype. V is TRBV3-1 and J is TRBJ2-7; 9 bases map to TRBD1. V shed 2 bases and J 9 bases; nucleotides not matched to a gene: 14. The CDR3 covers 16 residues. Per the germline V gene, CDR1 is LGHDT and CDR2 is YNNKEL (reference sequence). The CDR3 loop reads CASSQPSRTGDYAQYF. CDR3 DNA sequence: TGTGCCAGCAGCCAACCATCCCGGACAGGGGATTATGCGCAGTACTTC.

This clonotype has a count of ten or more. This chain connects TRBV11-2 to TRBJ2-3; D is possibly TRBD1 (7 bases). Germline lookup yields CDR1 SGHAT and CDR2 FQNNGV. V gave up 6 bases and J gave up 1 base, with 14 bases separating them. There are 15 residues in the CDR3. The CDR3 sequence is CASRRQGLGTDTQYF. The CDR3 region has the DNA TGTGCCAGCAGACGACAGGGACTGGGCACAGATACGCAGTATTTT. The complete variable domain, with remaining parts taken from reference TRBV11-2 and TRBJ2-3, reads EAGVAQSPRYKIIEKRQSVAFWCNPISGHATLYWYQQILGQGPKLLIQFQNNGVVDDSQLPKDRFSAERLKGVDSTLKIQPAKLEDSAVYLCASRRQGLGTDTQYFGPGTRLTVL.

The sample holds a few counts of this clonotype. The chain combines TRBV5-1 with TRBJ2-5; tentative D call: TRBD1 (6 bases). This CDR3 contains 16 residues. Trimming cost V 4 bases and J 4 bases, with 20 bases left between them. Germline CDR1 SGHRS, CDR2 YFSETQ. The CDR3 sequence is CASSPTPQGGTETQYF. The CDR3 DNA reads as TGCGCCAGCAGCCCGACGCCACAAGGGGGAACAGAGACCCAGTACTTC.

The table lists this clonotype with many counts. This rearrangement joins TRBV28 to TRBJ1-2; D is undetermined. The germline V gene has CDR1 MDHEN and CDR2 SYDVKM. CDR3 length equals 13 residues. V gave up 6 bases and J gave up 4 bases, with 12 bases separating them. CDR3 in DNA: TGTGCCAGCAGCATAGGACGGTTCTATGGCTACACCTTC. This codes for CASSIGRFYGYTF.

This clonotype has a count of ten or more. CDR3 DNA: TGTGCCAGCAGCTTAGATCTCTACACCGGGGAGCTGTTTTTT. This encodes CASSLDLYTGELFF. The chain couples TRBV11-3 to TRBJ2-2; no clear D gene. This CDR3 region has 14 residues. In germline, CDR1 is SGHNT, CDR2 YENEEA. V shed 0 bases and J shed 3 bases, with 5 bases lying between them.

This clonotype was recorded many times. Here the CDR3 reads CASTPWGVNTEAFF. CDR3 in DNA: TGTGCCAGCACTCCCTGGGGAGTGAACACTGAAGCTTTCTTT. The chain links TRBV6-2 or TRBV6-3 to TRBJ1-1, with D unresolved. The CDR3 is 14 residues long. The germline V gene encodes CDR1 MNHEY and CDR2 SVGEGT. V was cut by 7 bases and J by 0 bases, with 12 bases left in between.

This clonotype was recorded a few times. This chain connects TRBV12-3 or TRBV12-4 to TRBJ1-2, with TRBD1 matching 7 bases. Trimming cost V 3 bases and J 6 bases; bases outside gene matches: 4. The CDR3 totals 13 residues. The CDR3 DNA follows: TGTGCCAGCAGTTTGAGGGGGCCCCATGGCTACACCTTC. It encodes CASSLRGPHGYTF.

This clonotype was seen many times. This chain joins TRBV28 and TRBJ2-7; TRBD1 matches 8 bases. The V and J ends lost 7 bases and 4 bases, in that order; junction bases with no gene match: 9. The CDR3 covers 14 residues. CDR1 and CDR2 from the germline V gene are MDHEN and SYDVKM. The DNA for the CDR3 is TGTGCCAGCACCCTCCGGGGACAGGTGTACGAGCAGTACTTC. Translation: CASTLRGQVYEQYF.

The rearrangement uses TRBV7-9 and TRBJ1-3; no reliable D call. From germline, CDR1 is SEHNR and CDR2 FQNEAQ (reference sequence). This CDR3 spans 12 amino acids. V lost 5 bases and J lost 9, with 11 bases in between. CDR3 nucleotides: TGTGCCAGCAGCGTATTAATTAGCACCATATATTTT. Its translation is CASSVLISTIYF. The whole variable domain, filled in from reference TRBV7-9 and TRBJ1-3, reads DTGVSQNPRHKITKRGQNVTFRCDPISEHNRLYWYRQTLGQGPEFLTYFQNEAQLEKSRLLSDRFSAERPKGSFSTLEIQRTEQGDSAMYLCASSVLISTIYFGEGSWLTVV.

Ten or more counts support this clonotype. The gene calls are TRBV11-3 and TRBJ2-3, with D uncertain. Trimming cost V 1 base and J 0 bases, with 11 bases left between them. CDR3 length: 16 residues. The germline V gene has CDR1 SGHNT and CDR2 YENEEA. This CDR3 reads CASSLGPTSSTDTQYF. DNA for the CDR3: TGTGCCAGCAGCTTAGGACCCACCTCAAGCACAGATACGCAGTATTTT.

This clonotype was picked up many times. This rearrangement joins TRBV20-1 to TRBJ2-5; 9 bases are shared with TRBD1. The CDR3 is 13 amino acids. Per the germline V gene, CDR1 is DFQATT and CDR2 is SNEGSKA (reference sequence). CDR3 sequence: CSGGLQGAETQYF. CDR3 sequence (DNA): TGCAGCGGGGGCTTACAGGGGGCAGAGACCCAGTACTTC.

V gene TRBV6-2 or TRBV6-3 combines with J gene TRBJ2-1, with a possible D match to TRBD2 (6 bases). Trimming cost V 6 bases and J 12 bases, with 18 bases left between them. Germline values: CDR1 MNHEY, CDR2 SVGEGT. The CDR3 has 13 amino acids. The CDR3 sequence is CASSFTAGSRQFF. The CDR3 DNA is TGTGCCAGCAGCTTTACTGCGGGGAGCAGGCAGTTCTTC.

This clonotype has at least ten counts. The chain employs TRBV9 and TRBJ2-7; a weak D match, TRBD2 (5 bases). Germline CDR1 and CDR2: SGDLS and YYNGEE. Trimming removed 4 bases from V and 3 bases from J, with 20 bases in between. There are 16 residues in the CDR3. The CDR3 sequence: CASSPGLQHHDYEQYF. The CDR3 DNA is TGTGCCAGCAGCCCTGGACTTCAGCACCACGACTACGAGCAGTACTTC.

This clonotype was seen ten or more times. The chain carries TRBV6-2 or TRBV6-3 and TRBJ2-7; 10 nucleotides align to TRBD2. Germline V CDR1 and CDR2: MNHEY, SVGEGT. Trimming at V came to 6 bases and at J to 0 bases, leaving 8 bases not matched to a gene. The CDR3 is made up of 16 amino acids. The CDR3 DNA reads as TGTGCCAGCAGACTATCTAGCGGGAGTCCCTCCTACGAGCAGTACTTC. Translating it yields CASRLSSGSPSYEQYF.

The sample holds many counts of this clonotype. The chain uses TRBV19 and TRBJ2-1; 9 bases match TRBD2. This CDR3 contains 15 residues. V was pared by 3 bases and J by 7 bases, with 7 bases of the junction left unmatched. Per the germline V gene, CDR1 is LNHDA and CDR2 is SQIVND (reference sequence). The CDR3 DNA sequence: TGTGCCAGTAGTATCGGCGGGAGGGCCTGGAATGAGCAGTTCTTC. It is translated as CASSIGGRAWNEQFF.

Concerning this clonotype: The germline gene is not matched at one end of the junction; a read error may be the cause. CDR3 sequence (DNA): TGCAGTGCTAGAGATCGGGGGGCGAACACCGAAGCTTTCTTT. It encodes CSARDRGANTEAFF. The chain joins TRBV20-1 to TRBJ1-1; tentative D call: TRBD1 (6 bases). Germline CDR1 is DFQATT and CDR2 is SNEGSKA (reference sequence). The CDR3 sequence is 14 residues long.

This clonotype was counted ten times or more. The chain couples TRBV12-3 or TRBV12-4 to TRBJ1-5, with a possible D match to TRBD1 (5 bases). The CDR3 is 15 residues long. Trimming took off 0 bases at V and 4 bases at J, with 10 bases between the two ends. This CDR3 is CASSLAGGRNQPQHF. In DNA form, the CDR3 reads TGTGCCAGCAGTTTAGCGGGGGGGAGAAATCAGCCCCAGCATTTT.

On this clonotype itself: The junction shows a germline mismatch at one end, possibly a read error. This sequence joins TRBV5-4 and TRBJ2-3; D is ambiguous. This CDR3 contains 12 residues. The germline gives CDR1 SGHNT, CDR2 YYREEE (reference sequence). The CDR3 loop is CTSSLWADTQYF. In DNA form, the CDR3 reads TGTACCAGCAGCTTGTGGGCAGATACGCAGTATTTT.

The J gene is TRBJ1-2, the V gene TRBV20-1, with TRBD1 as a possible D gene (6 bases). The V gene lost 2 bases and the J gene lost 0 bases, with 16 bases spanning the gap. The CDR3 extends over 16 amino acids. Germline CDR1 is DFQATT and CDR2 is SNEGSKA (reference sequence). CDR3 sequence: CSARTKKDRPNYGYTF. CDR3 nucleotide sequence: TGCAGTGCTAGAACAAAAAAGGACAGACCTAACTATGGCTACACCTTC.

This clonotype was observed at least ten times. The chain recombines TRBV20-1 with TRBJ1-5, with TRBD1 matching 7 bases. The CDR3 is 12 amino acids. The germline V gene encodes CDR1 DFQATT and CDR2 SNEGSKA (reference sequence). The ends lost 4 bases at V and 6 bases at J; junction bases unmatched: 3. The CDR3 spells CSAKTGSQPQHF. The CDR3 DNA sequence: TGCAGTGCTAAGACAGGGAGTCAGCCCCAGCATTTT.

This clonotype was counted a few times. The chain uses TRBV7-8 and TRBJ2-2; 9 nucleotides line up with TRBD1. The V gene end was trimmed by 5 bases and the J gene end by 4 bases; junction bases not matched to a gene: 2. The CDR3 covers 14 residues. Per the germline V gene, CDR1 is SGHVS and CDR2 is FQNEAQ. In DNA, the CDR3 is TGTGCCAGCAGCGGGACAGGGCTCACCGGGGAGCTGTTTTTT. The encoded protein is CASSGTGLTGELFF.

In this sample, this clonotype turned up a few times. The V and J genes are TRBV15 and TRBJ2-7; D ambiguous. This CDR3 has 16 residues. Between the trimmed V and J ends, which lost 3 bases and 5 bases, there was a span of 20 bases. Germline CDR1 LNHNV, CDR2 YYDKDF (reference sequence). The CDR3 DNA is TGTGCCACCAGCAGGGATAGGAGCCCCACGTCCCACGAGCAGTACTTC. Translating gives CATSRDRSPTSHEQYF.

J is TRBJ2-7 and V is TRBV20-1, with 9 bases matching TRBD2. The CDR3 contains 16 residues. The V segment lost 0 bases and the J segment 3 bases; nucleotides outside the gene matches: 9. Per germline, CDR1 DFQATT and CDR2 SNEGSKA (reference sequence). CDR3 region: CSARDQGSGSSYEQYF. As DNA, the CDR3 is TGCAGTGCTAGAGATCAAGGTAGCGGGAGCAGCTACGAGCAGTACTTC.

The table lists this clonotype with many counts. The rearrangement links TRBV7-3 to TRBJ2-3, with TRBD2 matching 12 bases. Germline CDR1 reads SGHTA; CDR2 reads FQGTGA. CDR3 length equals 16 residues. V shed 1 base and J 5 bases; nucleotides not matched to a gene: 4. As DNA, the CDR3 is TGTGCCAGCAGCTTAAGGACTAGCGGGAAAGGAGATACGCAGTATTTT. It yields the protein CASSLRTSGKGDTQYF.